Listed here are 8 T cell receptor beta chains from one sample, sequenced in a study of blood T cell repertoires in COVID-19. Method: immunoSEQ multiplex PCR; TCRdb's copy keeps in-frame clones and lacks some. The table records roughly 250,000 clones, approximately 83% of them present only once. Sequenced: PBMCs or T cells enriched from blood (not recorded which). These receptors all come from a woman aged 40 to 50 with acute COVID-19.

The V call is TRBV7-9, the J call TRBJ2-1; possibly TRBD2 for D (5 bases). Between the trimmed V and J ends, which lost 6 bases and 6 bases, there was a span of 18 bases. The CDR3 is made up of 15 amino acids. The germline V gene encodes CDR1 SEHNR and CDR2 FQNEAQ (reference sequence). As DNA, the CDR3 is TGTGCCAGCAGGGGAGCTCGGACCAGAGGCAATGAGCAGTTCTTC. Translated: CASRGARTRGNEQFF.

The CDR3 sequence: CASSQDRTIGGYTF. The CDR3, as DNA: TGTGCCAGCAGCCAAGATAGGACAATTGGCGGCTACACCTTC. The chain carries TRBV3-1 (or the pseudogene TRBV3-2) and TRBJ1-2, with D maybe TRBD1 (5 bases). Germline-derived CDR1 and CDR2 are LGHDT and YNNKEL (reference sequence). The CDR3 length is 14 residues. V was trimmed by 0 bases and J by 8 bases, leaving 13 bases between them.

The J gene is TRBJ2-5, the V gene TRBV15; TRBD1 aligns across 10 bases. The germline gives CDR1 LNHNV, CDR2 YYDKDF (reference sequence). The ends lost 8 bases at V and 4 bases at J; junction bases unmatched: 1. The CDR3 spans 12 residues. CDR3 nucleotide sequence: TGTGCCACCGGGACAGGGGCAGAGACCCAGTACTTC. Its protein product is CATGTGAETQYF.

The chain is built from TRBV11-3 and TRBJ2-5; TRBD1 aligns across 10 bases. After removal of 5 bases from V and 4 bases from J, the junction contained 7 bases not matched to a gene. The germline gives CDR1 SGHNT, CDR2 YENEEA. The CDR3 extends over 15 amino acids. CDR3 DNA sequence: TGTGCCAGCAGCCCAAGACAGGGGGCGAGAGAGACCCAGTACTTC. Its translation is CASSPRQGARETQYF. Variable domain in full (rest from reference TRBV11-3 and TRBJ2-5): EAGVVQSPRYKIIEKKQPVAFWCNPISGHNTLYWYLQNLGQGPELLIRYENEEAVDDSQLPKDRFSAERLKGVDSTLKIQPAELGDSAVYLCASSPRQGARETQYFGPGTRLLVL.

This clone was observed once. The gene calls are TRBV6-5 and TRBJ2-3, with D unresolved. The CDR3 has 15 amino acids. V was cut by 4 bases and J by 0 bases, with 11 bases left in between. The germline V gene has CDR1 MNHEY and CDR2 SVGAGI. CDR3 coding DNA: TGTGCCAGCAGTTTGACTCAACATAGCACAGATACGCAGTATTTT. Protein product: CASSLTQHSTDTQYF.

The chain has TRBV12-3 or TRBV12-4 and TRBJ2-2, with D perhaps TRBD2 (5 bases). The CDR3 is 12 residues long. V was trimmed by 5 bases and J by 5 bases, leaving 6 bases between them. This CDR3 reads CASSDYTGELFF. As DNA, the CDR3 is TGTGCCAGCAGTGACTATACCGGGGAGCTGTTTTTT.

The gene calls are TRBV10-3 and TRBJ1-1; D gene unclear. The CDR3 sequence is 16 residues long. Germline CDR1 is ENHRY and CDR2 is SYGVKD. V was shortened by 4 bases and J by 1 base, with 16 bases between the two germline ends. Written as DNA, the CDR3 is TGTGCCATCAGTGTCGGCGGAGGTCGGGAGAACACTGAAGCTTTCTTT. As protein: CAISVGGGRENTEAFF.

The rearrangement uses TRBV6-2 or TRBV6-3 and TRBJ2-7; TRBD2 aligns across 8 bases. The germline gives CDR1 MNHEY, CDR2 SVGEGT. This CDR3 is built from 14 residues. V dropped 5 bases and J dropped 3; count of bases not matched to a gene: 6. The CDR3 DNA reads TGTGCCAGCAGTCTAGCGGGTAGGGGCTACGAGCAGTACTTC. Translation gives CASSLAGRGYEQYF.